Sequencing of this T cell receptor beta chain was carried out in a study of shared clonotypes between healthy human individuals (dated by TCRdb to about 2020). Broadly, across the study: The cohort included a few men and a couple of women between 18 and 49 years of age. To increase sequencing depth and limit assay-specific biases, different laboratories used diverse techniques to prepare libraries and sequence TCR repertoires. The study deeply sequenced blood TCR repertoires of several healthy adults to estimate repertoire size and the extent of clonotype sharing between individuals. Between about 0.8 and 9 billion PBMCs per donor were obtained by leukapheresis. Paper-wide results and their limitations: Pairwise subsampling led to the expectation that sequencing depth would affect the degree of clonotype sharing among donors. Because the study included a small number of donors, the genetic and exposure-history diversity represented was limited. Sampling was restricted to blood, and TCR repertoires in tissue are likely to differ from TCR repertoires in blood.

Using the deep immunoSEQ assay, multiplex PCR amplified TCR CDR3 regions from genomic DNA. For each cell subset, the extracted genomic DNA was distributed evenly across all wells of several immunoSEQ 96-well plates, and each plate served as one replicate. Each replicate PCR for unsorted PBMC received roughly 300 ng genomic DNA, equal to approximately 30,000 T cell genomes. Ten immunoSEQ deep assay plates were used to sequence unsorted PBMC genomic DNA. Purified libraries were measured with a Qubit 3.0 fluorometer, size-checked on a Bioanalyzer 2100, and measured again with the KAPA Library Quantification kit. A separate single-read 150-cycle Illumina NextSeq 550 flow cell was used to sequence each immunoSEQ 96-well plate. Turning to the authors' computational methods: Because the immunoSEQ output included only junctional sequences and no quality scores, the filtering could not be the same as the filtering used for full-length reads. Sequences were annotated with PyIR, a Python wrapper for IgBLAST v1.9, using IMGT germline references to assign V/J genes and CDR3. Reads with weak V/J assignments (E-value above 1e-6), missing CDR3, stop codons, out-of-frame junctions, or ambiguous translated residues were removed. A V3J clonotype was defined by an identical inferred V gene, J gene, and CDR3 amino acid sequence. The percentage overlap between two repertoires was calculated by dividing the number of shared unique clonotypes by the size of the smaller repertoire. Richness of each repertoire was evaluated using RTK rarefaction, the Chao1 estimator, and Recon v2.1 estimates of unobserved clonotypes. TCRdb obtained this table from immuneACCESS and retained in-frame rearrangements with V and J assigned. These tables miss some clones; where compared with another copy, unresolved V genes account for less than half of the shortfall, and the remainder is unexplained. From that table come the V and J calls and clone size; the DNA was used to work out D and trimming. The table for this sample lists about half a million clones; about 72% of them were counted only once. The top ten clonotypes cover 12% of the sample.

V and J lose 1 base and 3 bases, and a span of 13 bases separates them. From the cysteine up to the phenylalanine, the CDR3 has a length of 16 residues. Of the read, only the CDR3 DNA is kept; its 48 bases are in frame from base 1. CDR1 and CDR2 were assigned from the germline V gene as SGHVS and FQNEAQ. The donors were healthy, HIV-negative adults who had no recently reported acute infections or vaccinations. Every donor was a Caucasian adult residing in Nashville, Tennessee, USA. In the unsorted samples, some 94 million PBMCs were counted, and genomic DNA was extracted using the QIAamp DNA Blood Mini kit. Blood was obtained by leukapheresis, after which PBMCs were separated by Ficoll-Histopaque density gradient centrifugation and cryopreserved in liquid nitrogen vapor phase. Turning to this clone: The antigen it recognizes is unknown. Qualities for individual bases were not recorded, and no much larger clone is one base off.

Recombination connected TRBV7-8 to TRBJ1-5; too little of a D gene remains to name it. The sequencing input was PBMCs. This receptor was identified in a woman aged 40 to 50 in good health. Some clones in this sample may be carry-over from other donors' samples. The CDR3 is CASSLEPRDTNQPQHF. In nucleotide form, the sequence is TGTGCCAGCAGCTTAGAGCCGAGAGATACCAATCAGCCCCAGCATTTT. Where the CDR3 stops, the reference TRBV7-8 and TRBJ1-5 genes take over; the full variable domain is GAGVSQSPRYKVAKRGQDVALRCDPISGHVSLFWYQQALGQGPEFLTYFQNEAQLDKSGLPSDRFFAERPEGSVSTLKIQRTQQEDSAVYLCASSLEPRDTNQPQHFGDGTRLSIL.